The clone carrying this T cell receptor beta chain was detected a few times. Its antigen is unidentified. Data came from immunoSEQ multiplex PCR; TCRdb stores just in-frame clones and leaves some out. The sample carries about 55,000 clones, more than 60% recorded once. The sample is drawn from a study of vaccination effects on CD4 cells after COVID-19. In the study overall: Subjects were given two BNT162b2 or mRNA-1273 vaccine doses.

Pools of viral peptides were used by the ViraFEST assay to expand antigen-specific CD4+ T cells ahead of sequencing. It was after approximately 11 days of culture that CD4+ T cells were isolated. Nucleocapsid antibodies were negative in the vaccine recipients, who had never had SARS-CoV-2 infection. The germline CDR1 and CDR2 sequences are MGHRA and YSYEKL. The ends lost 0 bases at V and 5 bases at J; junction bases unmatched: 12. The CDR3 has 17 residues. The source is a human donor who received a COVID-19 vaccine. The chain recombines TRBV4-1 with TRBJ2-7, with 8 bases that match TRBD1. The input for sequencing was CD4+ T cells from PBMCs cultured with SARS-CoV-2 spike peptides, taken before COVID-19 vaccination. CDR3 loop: CASSQETSRQGANEQYF. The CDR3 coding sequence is TGCGCCAGCAGCCAAGAGACTTCCAGGCAGGGGGCCAACGAGCAGTACTTC.